This TCR beta chain came from a study of T-cell memory formation after mild COVID-19. The overall study: In these data, TCR clusters were largely donor specific. Whole-study results and caveats: Among CD4+ contracting clones, most were CM and EM, and CD8+ ones EMRA. Whereas later expanders leaned CD4+, clones contracting day 15 to 85 showed a balanced CD4/CD8 makeup.

The authors produced TCR alpha and TCR beta cDNA libraries with sample barcodes and UMIs by 5'RACE using constant-segment primers. TCRdb used MiXCR to reprocess the 5' RACE reads, holding one entry per CDR3 protein. The data contain under 200,000 distinct CDR3 sequences, roughly 13% of them singletons. With regard to this clonotype: Its antigen is not known.

The V gene end was trimmed by 6 bases and the J gene end by 4 bases; junction bases not matched to a gene: 8. The CDR3 contains 15 residues. The chain links TRBV12-3 or TRBV12-4 to TRBJ1-4, with 7 bases that match TRBD1. The TCR comes from a man aged 18 to 29 who had mild COVID-19 (a few samples of this study predate the infection). Cell type and time point are not known. Sequenced material: PBMCs or a T cell subset sorted from them (not recorded which). CDR3 amino acids: CASSPWDSLNEKLFF. The CDR3 DNA reads as TGTGCCAGCAGCCCCTGGGACAGCCTTAATGAAAAACTGTTTTTT.